A selection of T cell receptor beta chains follows, all from one sample in a study of T cell repertoires in cytomegalovirus infection. These receptors lack a known antigen. One entry per CDR3 protein results from TCRdb running MiXCR on the reads. The data hold around 900,000 distinct CDR3 sequences, with roughly 30% observed a single time. Sequences were derived from cultured CD8+ T cells from PBMCs, sampled from culture after CMV antigen stimulation. Every receptor here comes from a human donor in good health (CMV status not recorded). Some clones in this sample may be carry-over from other donors' samples. Both conserved end residues are part of each CDR3. D genes are given only for firm matches. Expanded clones are given a class, and other clones once, few, many or no size at all.

TRBJ2-3,.,few,TRBV29-1,CSVEWLGPDTQYF,TGCAGCGTTGAATGGTTAGGACCAGATACGCAGTATTTT
TRBJ1-2,.,.,TRBV4-1,CASSPRDEGVYGYTF,TGCGCCAGCAGTCCCAGGGATGAGGGCGTCTATGGCTACACCTTC
TRBJ1-1,.,.,TRBV4-1,CASSQRFRDNTEAFF,TGCGCCAGCAGCCAAAGGTTCAGGGATAACACTGAAGCTTTCTTT
TRBJ2-4,.,.,TRBV7-9,CASSPRGGNIQYF,TGTGCCAGCAGCCCACGAGGGGGGAACATTCAGTACTTC
TRBJ1-2,.,.,TRBV7-6,CASSFTGEGDGYTF,TGTGCCAGCAGCTTCACAGGCGAAGGAGATGGCTACACCTTC
TRBJ1-1,.,.,TRBV19,CASSIGRLGATEAFF,TGTGCCAGTAGTATAGGCAGGTTGGGGGCAACTGAAGCTTTCTTT
TRBJ2-1,.,few,TRBV19,CASSISQEDYSYNEQFF,TGTGCCAGTAGTATCTCCCAAGAGGATTACTCCTACAATGAGCAGTTCTTC
TRBJ2-1,.,.,TRBV4-2,CASSQELTSSNEQFF,TGTGCCAGCAGCCAAGAACTAACTAGCAGCAATGAGCAGTTCTTC
TRBJ2-3,.,.,TRBV28,CASNAGPSDMQYF,TGTGCCAGCAATGCGGGGCCCTCAGATATGCAGTATTTT
TRBJ2-1,TRBD2,many,TRBV6-1,CASSELAGGPYNEQFF,TGTGCCAGCAGTGAACTAGCGGGGGGTCCCTACAATGAGCAGTTCTTC
TRBJ1-3,TRBD1,few,TRBV12-3/TRBV12-4,CASSPRTGDPSGNTIYF,TGTGCCAGCAGTCCACGGACAGGGGATCCGTCTGGAAACACCATATATTTT
TRBJ2-3,TRBD1,few,TRBV7-9,CASSRGRDRVTDTQYF,TGTGCCAGCAGCCGCGGAAGGGACAGGGTAACAGATACGCAGTATTTT
TRBJ2-3,TRBD1,.,TRBV7-9,CASLGQERADTQYF,TGTGCCTCGTTAGGACAGGAAAGGGCAGATACGCAGTATTTT
TRBJ1-2,TRBD1,.,TRBV29-1,CSVPGTGGAYGYTF,TGCAGCGTCCCGGGGACAGGGGGCGCCTATGGCTACACCTTC
TRBJ2-7,TRBD1,many,TRBV7-2,CASSLLRRGRDEQYF,TGTGCCAGCAGCTTACTACGCAGGGGGCGCGACGAGCAGTACTTC
TRBJ2-2,TRBD1,.,TRBV20-1,CSAGRTGGYGGELFF,TGCAGTGCTGGAAGGACAGGGGGCTACGGCGGGGAGCTGTTTTTT
TRBJ1-2,.,.,TRBV9,CASSVSGGGGYTF,TGTGCCAGCAGCGTATCCGGAGGCGGTGGCTACACCTTC
TRBJ2-2,.,.,TRBV5-1,CASSFNLRELFF,TGCGCCAGCAGCTTTAATCTCAGGGAGCTGTTTTTT
TRBJ2-7,.,many,TRBV2,CASSEAYEQYF,TGTGCCAGCAGTGAAGCCTACGAGCAGTACTTC
TRBJ1-2,TRBD1,many,TRBV5-1,CASSLDPGTGISANYGYTF,TGCGCCAGCAGCTTGGATCCGGGGACAGGGATTTCCGCCAACTATGGCTACACCTTC
TRBJ2-3,.,few,TRBV4-1,CASSSSDWKVADTQYF,TGCGCCAGCAGCAGCTCGGACTGGAAAGTCGCAGATACGCAGTATTTT
TRBJ2-3,TRBD1,few,TRBV6-5,CASSYPPTGTDTQYF,TGTGCCAGCAGTTACCCCCCGACAGGGACAGATACGCAGTATTTT
TRBJ2-6,TRBD1,.,TRBV3-1,CASSLAIGTAVSGANVLTF,TGTGCCAGCAGTCTCGCGATCGGGACAGCTGTCTCTGGGGCCAACGTCCTGACTTTC
TRBJ2-7,.,.,TRBV9,CASSGSDTTYEQYF,TGTGCCAGCAGCGGGAGCGACACTACCTACGAGCAGTACTTC
TRBJ1-6,TRBD1,few,TRBV7-9,CASRPPGQGNSPLHF,TGTGCCAGCAGACCCCCGGGACAGGGTAATTCACCCCTCCACTTT
TRBJ2-7,.,.,TRBV12-3/TRBV12-4,CASSLRQYEQYF,TGTGCCAGCAGTTTAAGGCAGTACGAGCAGTACTTC
TRBJ1-1,TRBD1,few,TRBV27,CASSLAGGYTEAFF,TGTGCCAGCAGTTTGGCAGGGGGCTACACTGAAGCTTTCTTT
TRBJ1-1,.,many,TRBV7-8,CASSFPVGRREGGTEAFF,TGTGCCAGCAGCTTCCCGGTGGGGAGGCGCGAGGGGGGCACTGAAGCTTTCTTT